This TCR beta chain was documented in a study of CD8 T cells in Susac syndrome. Sequencing of TCR beta covered CD8+ and CD4+ T cells obtained from blood. The study used treatment-naive patients who had stable or active relapsing-remitting disease as multiple sclerosis controls. FACS enriched CD8+ TEMRA cells, while bulk CD8+ and CD4+ were negatively isolated. Random hexamers were used to reverse transcribe 0.5 to 1 ug of RNA. immunoSEQ multiplex PCR amplified TCR beta CDR3 across 54 Vbeta, 13 Jbeta. In TCRdb, the immunoSEQ multiplex PCR reads were re-called with MiXCR into one record per CDR3 protein. The table records 150,000 or so distinct CDR3 sequences, approximately 93% of them present only once. The CDR3 is 13 residues long. Germline values: CDR1 SQVTM, CDR2 ANQGSEA. The V and J ends lost 3 bases and 0 bases respectively, with 8 bases between them.

The receptor was isolated from a human donor with multiple sclerosis. The source material was CD8+ T cells from PBMCs. The chain employs TRBV29-1 and TRBJ1-1; weak D call: TRBD1 (5 bases). Written as DNA, the CDR3 is TGCAGCGTTGATCAGGGAATGAACACTGAAGCTTTCTTT. It encodes CSVDQGMNTEAFF.